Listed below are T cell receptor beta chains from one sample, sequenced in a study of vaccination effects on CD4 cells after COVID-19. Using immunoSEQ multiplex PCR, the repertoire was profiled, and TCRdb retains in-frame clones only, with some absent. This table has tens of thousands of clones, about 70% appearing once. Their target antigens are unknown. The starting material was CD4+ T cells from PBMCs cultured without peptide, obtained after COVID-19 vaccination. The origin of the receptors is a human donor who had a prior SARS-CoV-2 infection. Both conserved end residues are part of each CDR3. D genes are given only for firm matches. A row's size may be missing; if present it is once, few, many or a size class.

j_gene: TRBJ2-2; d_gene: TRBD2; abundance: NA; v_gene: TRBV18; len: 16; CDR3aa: CASSRKREPGTGELFF; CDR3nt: TGTGCCAGCTCAAGAAAGCGGGAGCCGGGTACCGGGGAGCTGTTTTTT
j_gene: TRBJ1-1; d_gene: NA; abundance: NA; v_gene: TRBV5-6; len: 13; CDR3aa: CASSKDWNTEAFF; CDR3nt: TGTGCCAGCAGCAAAGACTGGAACACTGAAGCTTTCTTT
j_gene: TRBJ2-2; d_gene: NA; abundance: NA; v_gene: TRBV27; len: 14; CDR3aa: CASSLTGNTGELFF; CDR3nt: TGTGCCAGCAGTTTAACAGGAAACACCGGGGAGCTGTTTTTT
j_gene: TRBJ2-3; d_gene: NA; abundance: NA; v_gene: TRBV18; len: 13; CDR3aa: CASSSDPADTQYF; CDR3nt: TGTGCCAGCTCAAGCGATCCTGCAGATACGCAGTATTTT
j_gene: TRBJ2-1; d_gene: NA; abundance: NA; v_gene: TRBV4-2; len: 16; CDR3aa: CASSQDRQTIYNEQFF; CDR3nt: TGTGCCAGCAGCCAAGATCGACAGACTATCTACAATGAGCAGTTCTTC
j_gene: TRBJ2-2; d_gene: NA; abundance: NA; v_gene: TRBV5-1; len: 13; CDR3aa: CASSLDMTGELFF; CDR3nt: TGCGCCAGCAGCTTGGATATGACCGGGGAGCTGTTTTTT
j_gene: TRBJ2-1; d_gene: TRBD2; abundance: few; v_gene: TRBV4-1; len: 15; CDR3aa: CASSQADSGGAEQFF; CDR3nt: TGCGCCAGCAGCCAAGCTGATAGCGGGGGGGCCGAGCAGTTCTTC
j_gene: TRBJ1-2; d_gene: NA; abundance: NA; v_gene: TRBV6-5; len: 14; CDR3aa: CASSPPDTLYGYTF; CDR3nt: TGTGCCAGCAGCCCACCGGACACCCTCTATGGCTACACCTTC
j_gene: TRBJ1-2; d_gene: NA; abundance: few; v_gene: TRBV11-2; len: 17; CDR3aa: CASNRGRGTKLDYGYTF; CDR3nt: TGTGCCAGCAACCGGGGTCGGGGAACCAAACTTGACTATGGCTACACCTTC
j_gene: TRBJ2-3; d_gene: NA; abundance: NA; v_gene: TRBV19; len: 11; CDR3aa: CASSNTDTQYF; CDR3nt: TGTGCCAGTAGTAACACAGATACGCAGTATTTT
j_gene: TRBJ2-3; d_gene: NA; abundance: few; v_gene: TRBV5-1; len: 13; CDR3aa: CASSIGTANTQYF; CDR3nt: TGCGCCAGCAGCATCGGGACTGCGAATACGCAGTATTTT
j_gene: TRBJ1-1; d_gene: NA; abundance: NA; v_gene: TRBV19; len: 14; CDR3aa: CASSIGGSNTEAFF; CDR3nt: TGTGCCAGTAGTATCGGAGGGTCTAACACTGAAGCTTTCTTT
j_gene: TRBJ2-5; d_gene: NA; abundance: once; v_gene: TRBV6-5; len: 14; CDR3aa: CASRGGTLQETQYF; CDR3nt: TGTGCCAGCAGGGGGGGGACACTTCAAGAGACCCAGTACTTC
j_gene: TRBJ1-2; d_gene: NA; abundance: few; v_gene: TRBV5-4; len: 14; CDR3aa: CASSLGGGPYGYTF; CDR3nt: TGTGCCAGCAGCTTGGGGGGTGGGCCCTATGGCTACACCTTC
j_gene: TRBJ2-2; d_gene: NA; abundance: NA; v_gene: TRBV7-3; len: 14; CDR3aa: CASSLTGRDGELFF; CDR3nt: TGTGCCAGCAGCTTAACCGGACGGGACGGGGAGCTGTTTTTT
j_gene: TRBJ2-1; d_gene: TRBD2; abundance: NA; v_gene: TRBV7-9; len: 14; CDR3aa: CASAGTSSYNEQFF; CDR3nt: TGTGCCAGCGCCGGGACTAGCTCCTACAATGAGCAGTTCTTC
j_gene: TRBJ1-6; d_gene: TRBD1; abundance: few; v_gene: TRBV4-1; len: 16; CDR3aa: CASSQRQGAGNSPLHF; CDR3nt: TGCGCCAGCAGCCAAAGACAGGGGGCAGGTAATTCACCCCTCCACTTT
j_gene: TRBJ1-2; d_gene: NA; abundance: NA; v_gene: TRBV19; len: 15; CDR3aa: CASSIEQGSYYGYTF; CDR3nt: TGTGCCAGTAGTATAGAGCAGGGGTCGTACTATGGCTACACCTTC
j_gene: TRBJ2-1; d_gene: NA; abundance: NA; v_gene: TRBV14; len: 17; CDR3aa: CASSPMVGALSYNEQFF; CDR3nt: TGTGCCAGCAGCCCTATGGTGGGGGCCCTATCCTACAATGAGCAGTTCTTC
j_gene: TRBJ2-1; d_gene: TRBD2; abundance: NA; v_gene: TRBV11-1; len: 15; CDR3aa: CASSLLLAGNNEQFF; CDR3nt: TGTGCCAGCAGCTTATTACTAGCGGGTAACAATGAGCAGTTCTTC
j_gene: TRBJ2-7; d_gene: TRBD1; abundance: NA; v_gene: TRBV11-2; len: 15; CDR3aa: CASSPTGGYEYEQYF; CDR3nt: TGTGCCAGCAGCCCTACAGGGGGCTATGAATACGAGCAGTACTTC
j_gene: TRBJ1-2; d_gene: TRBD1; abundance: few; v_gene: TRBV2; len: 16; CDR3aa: CASSAQGQPLNYGYTF; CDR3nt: TGTGCCAGCAGTGCCCAGGGACAGCCTCTAAACTATGGCTACACCTTC
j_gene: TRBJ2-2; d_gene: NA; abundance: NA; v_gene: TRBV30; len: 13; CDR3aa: CAWSVLDRGELFF; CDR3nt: TGTGCCTGGAGTGTACTGGACCGCGGGGAGCTGTTTTTT
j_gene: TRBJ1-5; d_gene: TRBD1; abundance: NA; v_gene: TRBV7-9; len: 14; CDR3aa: CASSRTGKNQPQHF; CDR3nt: TGTGCCAGCAGCCGGACAGGGAAGAATCAGCCCCAGCATTTT
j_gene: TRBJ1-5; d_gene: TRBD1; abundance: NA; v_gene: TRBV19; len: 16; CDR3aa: CASSTGTGVSNQPQHF; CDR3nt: TGTGCCAGTAGTACTGGGACAGGGGTAAGCAATCAGCCCCAGCATTTT
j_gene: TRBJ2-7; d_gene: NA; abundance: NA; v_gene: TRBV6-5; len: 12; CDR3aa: CASTAGWDEQYF; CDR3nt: TGTGCCAGCACCGCCGGATGGGACGAGCAGTACTTC
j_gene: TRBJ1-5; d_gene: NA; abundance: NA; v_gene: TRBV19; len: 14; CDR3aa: CASSIGFSGVAQHF; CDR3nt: TGTGCCAGTAGTATCGGGTTTTCAGGGGTGGCCCAGCATTTT
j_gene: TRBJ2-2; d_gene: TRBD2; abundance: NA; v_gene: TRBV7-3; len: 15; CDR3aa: CASSLVGGSTGELFF; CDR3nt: TGTGCCAGCAGCTTAGTCGGGGGGTCGACCGGGGAGCTGTTTTTT
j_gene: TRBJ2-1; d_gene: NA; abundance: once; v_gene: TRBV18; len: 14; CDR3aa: CASSPVAGENEQFF; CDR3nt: TGTGCCAGCTCACCAGTGGCAGGGGAAAATGAGCAGTTCTTC
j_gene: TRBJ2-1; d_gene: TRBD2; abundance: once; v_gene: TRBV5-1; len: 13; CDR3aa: CASSLVRRETWFF; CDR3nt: TGCGCCAGCAGCTTGGTACGGCGGGAGACATGGTTCTTC
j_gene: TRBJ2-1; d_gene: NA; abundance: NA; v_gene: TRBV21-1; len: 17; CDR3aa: CASRTSGGLYSYNEQFF; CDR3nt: TGTGCCAGCAGGACTAGCGGGGGCCTTTACTCCTACAATGAGCAGTTCTTC
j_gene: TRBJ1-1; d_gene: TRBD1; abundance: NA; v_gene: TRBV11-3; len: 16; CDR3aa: CASSLWTGGANTEAFF; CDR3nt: TGTGCCAGCAGCTTATGGACAGGAGGGGCGAACACTGAAGCTTTCTTT